A single T cell receptor (beta chain) is shown here with its context. Its antigen is not known. This entry comes from a study of shared clonotypes between healthy human individuals. An even split of each subset's genomic DNA across several immunoSEQ plates was performed. Clones were read by immunoSEQ multiplex PCR, and TCRdb kept only the in-frame ones, dropping some. The table shows 1.4 million to 1.5 million clones, with roughly 97% occurring only once. Study-wide results and caveats: Investigators expected sequencing depth to affect clonotype sharing among donors.

With 5 bases removed from V and 2 bases from J, the gap between germline ends came to 14 bases. The V gene's germline CDR1 is SGDLS and CDR2 YYNGEE. CDR3 size: 14 residues. The specimen was naive CD4+ T cells sorted from blood. This sample's subset: CD45RA+ positively selected. V usage is TRBV9 and J usage is TRBJ2-7, with D perhaps matching TRBD1 (6 bases). This TCR came from a man aged 25 to 40 in good health. The CDR3 is CASSEDRFPYEQYF. DNA of the CDR3: TGTGCCAGCAGTGAAGACAGGTTCCCCTACGAGCAGTACTTC. The full variable domain, rest sourced from reference TRBV9 and TRBJ2-7, is DSGVTQTPKHLITATGQRVTLRCSPRSGDLSVYWYQQSLDQGLQFLIQYYNGEERAKGNILERFSAQQFPDLHSELNLSSLELGDSALYFCASSEDRFPYEQYFGPGTRLTVT.